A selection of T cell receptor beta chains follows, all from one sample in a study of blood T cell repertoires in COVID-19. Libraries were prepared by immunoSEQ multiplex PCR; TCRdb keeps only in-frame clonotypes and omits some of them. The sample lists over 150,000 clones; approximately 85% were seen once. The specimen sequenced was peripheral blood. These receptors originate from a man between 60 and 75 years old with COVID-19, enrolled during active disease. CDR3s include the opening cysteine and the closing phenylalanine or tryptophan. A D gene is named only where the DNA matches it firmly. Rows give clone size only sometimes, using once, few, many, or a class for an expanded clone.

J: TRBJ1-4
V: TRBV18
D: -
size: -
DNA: TGTGCCAGCTCACGCGGGGCGGATGAAAAACTGTTTTTT
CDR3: CASSRGADEKLFF

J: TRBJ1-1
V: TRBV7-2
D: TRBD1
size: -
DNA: TGTGCCAGCAGCTTCCGACAGGGGGTGGTGGTTGAAGCTTTCTTT
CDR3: CASSFRQGVVVEAFF

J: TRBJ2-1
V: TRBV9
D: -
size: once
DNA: TGTGCCAGCAGCGCCCGGGGAAATGAGCAGTTCTTC
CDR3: CASSARGNEQFF

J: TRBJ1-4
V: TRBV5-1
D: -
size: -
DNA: TGCGCCAGCAGCCTATGGGATCAGGGTATTGAAAAACTGTTTTTT
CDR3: CASSLWDQGIEKLFF

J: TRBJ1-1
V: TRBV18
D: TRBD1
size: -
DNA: TGTGCCAGCTCACCACCCTCGGCAGGGGGATTCACTGAAGCTTTCTTT
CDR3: CASSPPSAGGFTEAFF

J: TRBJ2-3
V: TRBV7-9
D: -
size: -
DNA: TGTGCCAGCAGCCCTACCGGGACTGTGGATACGCAGTATTTT
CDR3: CASSPTGTVDTQYF

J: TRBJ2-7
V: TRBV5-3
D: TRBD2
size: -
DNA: TGTGCCACTGGGCAGCGGGAGACCTACGAGCAGTACTTC
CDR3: CATGQRETYEQYF

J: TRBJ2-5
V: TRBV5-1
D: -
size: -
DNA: TGCGCCAGCAGCGATGGGGCAATCCAAGAGACCCAGTACTTC
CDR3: CASSDGAIQETQYF

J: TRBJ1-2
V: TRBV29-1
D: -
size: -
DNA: TGCAGCGTTGAAGAAGCAAGGGGCATGGACTATGGCTACACCTTC
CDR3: CSVEEARGMDYGYTF

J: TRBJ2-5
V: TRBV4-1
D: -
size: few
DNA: TGCGCCAGCAGCTCGACTTTTGAGACCCAGTACTTC
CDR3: CASSSTFETQYF

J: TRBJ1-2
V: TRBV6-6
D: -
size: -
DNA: TGTGCCAGCAGTTACCCCGAGGGAGGCTCTGGCTACACCTTC
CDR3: CASSYPEGGSGYTF

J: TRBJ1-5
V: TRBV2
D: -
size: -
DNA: TGTGCCAGCTCCTCGGAAGGTAGGAGGGGAAGCAATCAGCCCCAGCATTTT
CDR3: CASSSEGRRGSNQPQHF

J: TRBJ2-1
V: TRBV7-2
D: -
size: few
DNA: TGTGCCAGCAGCCCCCAAGCGGGTACCACCTACAATGAGCAGTTCTTC
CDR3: CASSPQAGTTYNEQFF

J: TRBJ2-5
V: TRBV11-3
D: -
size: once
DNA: TGTGCCAGCAGCTTGGGCTGGCCAGGGAATGGGGAGACCCAGTACTTC
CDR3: CASSLGWPGNGETQYF

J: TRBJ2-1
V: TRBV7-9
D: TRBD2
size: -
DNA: TGTGCCAGCAGCTTAGCGGGAGGGCCTAATGAGCAGTTCTTC
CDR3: CASSLAGGPNEQFF

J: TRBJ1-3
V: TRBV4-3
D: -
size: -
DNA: TGCGCCAGCAGCCAGGACACGGGCTACTCTGGAAACACCATATATTTT
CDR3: CASSQDTGYSGNTIYF

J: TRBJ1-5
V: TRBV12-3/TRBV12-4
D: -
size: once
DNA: TGTGCCAGCAGTTTCCCGGGGGATCAGCCCCAGCATTTT
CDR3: CASSFPGDQPQHF

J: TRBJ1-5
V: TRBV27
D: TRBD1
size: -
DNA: TGTGCCAGCAGTTTATCGGGACAGGGGCGTAATCAGCCCCAGCATTTT
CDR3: CASSLSGQGRNQPQHF

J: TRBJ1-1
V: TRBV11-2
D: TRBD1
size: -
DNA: TGTGCCAGCAGCTTAGATTTATGGACGGGGACAGGCACTGAAGCTTTCTTT
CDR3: CASSLDLWTGTGTEAFF

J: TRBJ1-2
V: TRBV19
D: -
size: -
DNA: TGTGCCAGTACCCGGCCAGGGGAAGCTAACTATGGCTACACCTTC
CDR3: CASTRPGEANYGYTF

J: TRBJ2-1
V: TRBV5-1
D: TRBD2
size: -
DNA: TGCGCCAGCAGCTCGCAAGCGGGAGGGAACTACAATGAGCAGTTCTTC
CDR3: CASSSQAGGNYNEQFF

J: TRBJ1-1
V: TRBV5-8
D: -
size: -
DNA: TGTGCCAGCAGCTTGACGGCCGGGAGGAACACTGAAGCTTTCTTT
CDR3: CASSLTAGRNTEAFF

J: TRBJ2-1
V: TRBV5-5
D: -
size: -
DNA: TGTGCCAGCAGGTTACTCGGGGGGACAGGAGTTTACAATGAGCAGTTCTTC
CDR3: CASRLLGGTGVYNEQFF

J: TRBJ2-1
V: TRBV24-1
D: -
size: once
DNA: TGTGCCACCAGTGACCCCGGTGGGGGGAATGAGCAGTTCTTC
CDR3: CATSDPGGGNEQFF

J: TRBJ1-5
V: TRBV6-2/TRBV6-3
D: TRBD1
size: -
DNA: TGTGCCAGCAGCCATCTCGCGGGACAGGGACTTAGCAATCAGCCCCAGCATTTT
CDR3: CASSHLAGQGLSNQPQHF

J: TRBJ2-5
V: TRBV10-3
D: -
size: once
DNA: TGTGCCACTACTGTGGGAGTGGGGAGGAGCCAAGAGACCCAGTACTTC
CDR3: CATTVGVGRSQETQYF

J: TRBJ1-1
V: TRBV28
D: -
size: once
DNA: TGTGCCAGCAGCCCGGGCGGGGCAAAACCTGAAGCTTTCTTT
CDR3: CASSPGGAKPEAFF

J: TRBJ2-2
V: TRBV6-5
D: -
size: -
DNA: TGTGCCAGCCGCGAGGGGGCGAACACCGGGGAGCTGTTTTTT
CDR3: CASREGANTGELFF

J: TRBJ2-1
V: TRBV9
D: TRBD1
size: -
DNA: TGTGCCAGCAGCGTAGTTGGGACAGGGAATGAGCAGTTCTTC
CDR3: CASSVVGTGNEQFF

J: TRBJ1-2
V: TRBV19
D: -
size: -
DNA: TGTGCCAGTATTTCGCAGGGGTCGGCGTATGGCTACACCTTC
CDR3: CASISQGSAYGYTF

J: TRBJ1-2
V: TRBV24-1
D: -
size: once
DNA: TGTGCCACGCCGCGAGGCGTCTCTAACTATGGCTACACCTTC
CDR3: CATPRGVSNYGYTF

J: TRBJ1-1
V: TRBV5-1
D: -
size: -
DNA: TGCGCCAGCAGCCTGGGGGCAGGCACTGAAGCTTTCTTT
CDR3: CASSLGAGTEAFF

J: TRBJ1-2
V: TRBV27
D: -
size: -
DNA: TGTGCCAGCAGTTACCCGGTCTACTATGGCTACACCTTC
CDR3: CASSYPVYYGYTF

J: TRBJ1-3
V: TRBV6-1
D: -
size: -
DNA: TGTGCCAGCAGTGAATTAAGAGCCTCTGGAAACACCATATATTTT
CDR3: CASSELRASGNTIYF

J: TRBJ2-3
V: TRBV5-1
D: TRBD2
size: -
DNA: TGCGCCAGCAGCCGTAGCGGGAGGGGAGCAGATACGCAGTATTTT
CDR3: CASSRSGRGADTQYF

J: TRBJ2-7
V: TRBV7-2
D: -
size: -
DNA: TGTGCCAGCAGCTTAGCGAGGACAGAGAGCTCCTACGAGCAGTACTTC
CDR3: CASSLARTESSYEQYF

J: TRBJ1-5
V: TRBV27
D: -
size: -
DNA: TGTGCCAGCAGTTTAGGTCAGGCCGTCAATCAGCCCCAGCATTTT
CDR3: CASSLGQAVNQPQHF

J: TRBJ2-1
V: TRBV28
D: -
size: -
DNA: TGTGCCAGCACCCTACAGGGGCCCGGGAGCAATGAGCAGTTCTTC
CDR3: CASTLQGPGSNEQFF

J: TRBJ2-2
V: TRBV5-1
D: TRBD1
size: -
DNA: TGCGCCAGCAGCTTGCCCGGGACAGACACCGGGGAGCTGTTTTTT
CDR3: CASSLPGTDTGELFF

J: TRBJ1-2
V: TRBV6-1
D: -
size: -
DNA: TGTGCCAGCAGTGAAGTCTCACGGCCAGGGTCCGGCTACACCTTC
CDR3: CASSEVSRPGSGYTF

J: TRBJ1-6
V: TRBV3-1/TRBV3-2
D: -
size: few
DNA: TGTGCCAGCAGCCAAGTTGGACAGTCACCCCTCCACTTT
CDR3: CASSQVGQSPLHF

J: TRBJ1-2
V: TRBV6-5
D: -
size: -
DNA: TGTGCCAGCAGGGGCAAGGTCTATGGCTACACCTTC
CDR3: CASRGKVYGYTF

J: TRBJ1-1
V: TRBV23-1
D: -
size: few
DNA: TGCGCCAGCAGTCAAAGGTTACAGCTGAACACTGAAGCTTTCTTT
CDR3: CASSQRLQLNTEAFF

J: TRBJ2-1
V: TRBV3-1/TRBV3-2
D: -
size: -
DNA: TGTGCCAGCAGCCTTTCAGGGATATCCTACAATGAGCAGTTCTTC
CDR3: CASSLSGISYNEQFF

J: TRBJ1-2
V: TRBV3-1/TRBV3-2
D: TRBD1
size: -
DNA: TGTGCCAGCAGCCGACAGGGGGCGAACTATGGCTACACCTTC
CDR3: CASSRQGANYGYTF

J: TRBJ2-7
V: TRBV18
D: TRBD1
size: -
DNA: TGTGCCAGCTCACCGAGGGGACAGAGAACCTACGAGCAGTACTTC
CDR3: CASSPRGQRTYEQYF

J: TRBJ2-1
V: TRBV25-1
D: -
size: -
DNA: TGTGCCAGCGGACAGACATCCTACAATGAGCAGTTCTTC
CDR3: CASGQTSYNEQFF

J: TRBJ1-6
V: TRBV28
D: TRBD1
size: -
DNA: TGTGCCAGCAGCAGACAGGGGTCCAATTCACCCCTCCACTTT
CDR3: CASSRQGSNSPLHF